This is a list of T cell receptor beta chains from one sample in a study of shared clonotypes between healthy human individuals. Clones were read by immunoSEQ multiplex PCR, and TCRdb kept only the in-frame ones, dropping some. Of about 2.4 million clones in the sample, 93% are singletons; the top ten hold roughly 0.39%. Source material: naive CD4+ T cells from PBMCs. Every receptor here comes from a young man in good health. Some clones in this sample may be carry-over from other donors' samples. Both conserved end residues are trimmed from each CDR3.

CDR3aa	v_gene	j_gene
ASRSGQSAF	TRBV28	TRBJ1-1
ASSLDPGRGGETQY	TRBV11-3	TRBJ2-5
ASSLNGRAGYT	TRBV7-9	TRBJ1-2
ASSRDSSGANVLT	TRBV7-2	TRBJ2-6
AWSRRNTEAF	TRBV30	TRBJ1-1
ASSPRRGTGAPSETQY	TRBV18	TRBJ2-5
ASSSGGYRSFDYGYT	TRBV5-1	TRBJ1-2
ASSTASGSYEQY	TRBV9	TRBJ2-7
ASSSRQGIGEQY	TRBV6-1	TRBJ2-7
ASSQEGLAGVEQF	TRBV7-9	TRBJ2-1
ASSEAPRGGERYEQY	TRBV6-1	TRBJ2-7
ASSLLPSRYLAHEQY	TRBV4-1	TRBJ2-7
ASSLVPVRSSYEQY	TRBV7-2	TRBJ2-7
ASTSPGQGNFAGELF	TRBV11-2	TRBJ2-2
ASSLTVSSYNEQF	TRBV19	TRBJ2-1
ASSLKGIPEAF	TRBV7-2	TRBJ1-1
ARSLATGATTRPVYNEQF	TRBV7-5	TRBJ2-1
ASSQESSEKLF	TRBV14	TRBJ1-4
ASSPRPYTEAF	TRBV5-4	TRBJ1-1
SVGRNLNTGELF	TRBV29-1	TRBJ2-2
ASSPTTAATEAF	TRBV5-1	TRBJ1-1
ASGGNTIY	TRBV6-6	TRBJ1-3
ASSPWTGGAGTEAF	TRBV7-9	TRBJ1-1
ASSQSGPAGELF	TRBV11-2	TRBJ2-2
ASSPQGGRAYEQY	TRBV5-5	TRBJ2-7
ASSLRSGRVTDTQY	TRBV7-3	TRBJ2-3
AWTTGAGTEAF	TRBV30	TRBJ1-1
ASSLTAGYNSPLH	TRBV27	TRBJ1-6
ASSLGPRNTEAF	TRBV7-9	TRBJ1-1
ASSALAGGLNEQF	TRBV28	TRBJ2-1
ASSLPGLNPSGELF	TRBV14	TRBJ2-2
ASTEAYSSEAF	TRBV2	TRBJ1-1
ASSQGTQGSYEQY	TRBV4-1	TRBJ2-7
ASSPRTATYNEQF	TRBV4-2	TRBJ2-1
ASSGHPSLYGYT	TRBV6-1	TRBJ1-2
ASSLRGGSSTDTQY	TRBV7-6	TRBJ2-3
ASSGGPGGEKLF	TRBV2	TRBJ1-4
ASTASPGPNTGELF	TRBV19	TRBJ2-2
ASSFGGRNTEAF	TRBV28	TRBJ1-1
ASSLSRGSGNTIY	TRBV28	TRBJ1-3
ASRGADRGNSYNEQF	TRBV19	TRBJ2-1
ASSLRGGPQETQY	TRBV5-1	TRBJ2-5
ASSLSGRSYEQY	TRBV6-9	TRBJ2-7